The 20 T cell receptor beta chains reported below all come from one sample, sequenced in a study of blood T cells in healthy people across ages. A J-beta primer mix and a sample-barcoded 5' primer were used in a second PCR of roughly 6 to 11 cycles. One entry per CDR3 protein results from TCRdb running MiXCR on the 5' RACE reads. This table holds approximately 2,000,000 distinct CDR3 sequences, around 42% found once. Source material: blood. The receptors originated from a human donor in good health.

The rearrangement uses TRBV20-1 and TRBJ1-5, with TRBD1 as a possible D gene (5 bases). CDR3 length equals 14 residues. Looked up from germline, CDR1 is DFQATT and CDR2 is SNEGSKA (reference sequence). Trimming stripped 6 bases from V and 7 bases from J, with 19 bases between. The CDR3 nucleotides read TGCAGTGCCCCACTCGCGGGGGTGAGGCAGCCCCAGCATTTT. Amino acids: CSAPLAGVRQPQHF.

This clonotype has a handful of counts. The J gene is TRBJ2-7, the V gene TRBV20-1, with 9 bases fitting TRBD2. Trimming removed 8 bases from V and 1 base from J; junction bases left unmatched: 9. Germline values: CDR1 DFQATT, CDR2 SNEGSKA (reference sequence). The CDR3 has 14 amino acids. The CDR3 sequence is CSFRPTSGSYEQYF. The CDR3, as DNA: TGCAGTTTCCGCCCGACTAGCGGTTCCTACGAGCAGTACTTC.

This clonotype occurred many times. The chain employs TRBV7-2 and TRBJ2-1; tentatively, D is TRBD1 or TRBD2 (5 bases each). Germline V gene data show CDR1 as SGHTA and CDR2 as FQGNSA. The length of the CDR3 is 16 residues. The V and J ends lost 1 base and 0 bases respectively, with 10 bases between them. The CDR3 protein is CASSLEGTVSYNEQFF. Written as DNA, the CDR3 is TGTGCCAGCAGCTTAGAGGGGACCGTCTCCTACAATGAGCAGTTCTTC.

The chain combines TRBV12-3 or TRBV12-4 with TRBJ1-5; D possibly corresponds to TRBD1 (5 bases). The CDR3 is 16 residues long. The ends were cut back, 2 bases at V and 1 base at J, with 12 bases in the middle. Here the CDR3 reads CASSLKGGGSNQPQHF. Written as DNA, the CDR3 is TGTGCCAGCAGTTTAAAAGGCGGGGGAAGCAATCAGCCCCAGCATTTT.

The chain uses TRBV5-1 and TRBJ2-1; 9 nucleotides agree with TRBD1. Germline V gene data show CDR1 as SGHRS and CDR2 as YFSETQ. Trimming took 5 bases from V and 7 from J; bases not matched to a gene: 10. CDR3 length: 15 amino acids. The CDR3 nucleotides are TGCGCCAGCAGACAAACCGGGACAGGGATGAATGAGCAGTTCTTC. Translating it yields CASRQTGTGMNEQFF.

This clonotype has a count of ten or more. The chain is built from TRBV12-3 or TRBV12-4 and TRBJ2-1; 8 bases fit TRBD2. Germline trimming cut 4 bases from V and 1 base from J; bases unmatched to any gene: 9. The CDR3 has 17 residues. CDR3: CASSSYLAGGSYNEQFF. The CDR3 DNA is TGTGCCAGCAGTTCCTACCTGGCGGGGGGTTCCTACAATGAGCAGTTCTTC.

This chain links TRBV20-1 with TRBJ2-1; TRBD2 matches at 10 bases. The CDR3 runs to 15 residues. J was trimmed by 2 bases and V by 6 bases; bases with no gene match: 7. Per germline, CDR1 DFQATT and CDR2 SNEGSKA (reference sequence). CDR3 in amino acids: CSARILAGAYNEQFF. CDR3 in DNA: TGCAGTGCCCGGATTCTAGCGGGGGCCTACAATGAGCAGTTCTTC.

This clonotype was seen only a few times. The chain employs TRBV29-1 and TRBJ1-2, with a possible D match to TRBD1 (6 bases). The germline V gene encodes CDR1 SQVTM and CDR2 ANQGSEA. The CDR3 sequence is 13 residues long. Deletions cut 0 bases from V and 8 bases from J, with 13 bases between. CDR3 amino acids: CSVEDGGAQGYTF. As DNA, the CDR3 is TGCAGCGTTGAAGATGGGGGGGCGCAGGGCTACACCTTC.

V gene TRBV6-5 combines with J gene TRBJ1-2; no clear D gene. V was shortened by 2 bases and J by 7 bases, with 11 bases between the two germline ends. The V gene's germline CDR1 is MNHEY and CDR2 SVGAGI. The CDR3 spans 13 residues. As DNA, the CDR3 is TGTGCCAGCAGTTACGCGGTAGGTACTGGCTACACCTTC. Its protein product is CASSYAVGTGYTF.

The V and J genes are TRBV2 and TRBJ2-5; perhaps TRBD1 as D (6 bases). CDR3 length equals 13 residues. CDR1 SNHLY and CDR2 FYNNEI come from the germline V gene. V lost 7 bases, J lost 7 bases, and 16 bases lay in between. The CDR3 bases are TGTGCCAGCACAGGGGCCGTCTTCTTGACCCAGTACTTC. It specifies CASTGAVFLTQYF. Filled out from reference TRBV2 and TRBJ2-5, the complete variable domain reads EPEVTQTPSHQVTQMGQEVILRCVPISNHLYFYWYRQILGQKVEFLVSFYNNEISEKSEIFDDQFSVERPDGSNFTLKIRSTKLEDSAMYFCASTGAVFLTQYFGPGTRLLVL.

V and J are TRBV4-1 and TRBJ1-4; TRBD1 agrees at 9 bases. J gave up 8 bases and V 4 bases, and 8 bases lay outside the gene matches. CDR3 length: 15 amino acids. CDR1 is MGHRA, CDR2 YSYEKL, per germline. CDR3 region: CASSPIGTGYEKLFF. Here the CDR3 DNA reads TGCGCCAGCAGCCCAATCGGGACAGGGTACGAAAAACTGTTTTTT.

The chain recombines TRBV29-1 with TRBJ2-1, with TRBD1 as a possible D gene (6 bases). Germline CDR1 and CDR2: SQVTM and ANQGSEA. The CDR3 is made up of 16 amino acids. Trimming cost V 4 bases and J 4 bases, with 20 bases left between them. CDR3 bases: TGCAGCGTTGGACCAACCGGGACAAGGGTGTACAATGAGCAGTTCTTC. Protein: CSVGPTGTRVYNEQFF.

The V gene is TRBV18, the J gene TRBJ2-7; 7 nucleotides align to TRBD1. Unmatched junction bases numbered 17, after V lost 6 bases and J lost 3 bases. From germline, CDR1 is KGHSH and CDR2 LQKENI. This CDR3 has 17 residues. The CDR3 DNA reads as TGTGCCAGCTCTTACACTCCACAGGGGTCATTTGACTACGAGCAGTACTTC. Protein sequence: CASSYTPQGSFDYEQYF.

This clonotype was detected only a few times. The chain uses TRBV12-3 or TRBV12-4 and TRBJ2-5; D gene uncertain. This CDR3 contains 15 residues. V was clipped by 5 bases and J by 9 bases, with 22 bases between them. The CDR3 DNA is TGTGCCAGCAGTGAGATTGGTGACTTGCTTGGGGCCCAGTACTTC. Encoded protein: CASSEIGDLLGAQYF.

V usage is TRBV6-5 and J usage is TRBJ2-1, with no clear D. V shed 4 bases and J shed 8 bases, with 15 bases lying between them. The CDR3 is 14 amino acids. Germline lookup yields CDR1 MNHEY and CDR2 SVGAGI. CDR3 in DNA: TGTGCCAGCAGTTCCTCGTCCGAAGGATATGAGCAGTTCTTC. This encodes CASSSSSEGYEQFF.

This clonotype has a count of ten or more. The gene calls are TRBV15 and TRBJ1-4, with D uncertain. This CDR3 comprises 16 residues. CDR1 and CDR2 (germline): LNHNV, YYDKDF (reference sequence). Trimming took off 5 bases at V and 8 bases at J, with 21 bases between the two ends. The CDR3 DNA reads as TGTGCCACCAGCGGGGATCGTGGGCCCCATGGAGAAAAACTGTTTTTT. Translated, it gives CATSGDRGPHGEKLFF. Looking up the rest from reference TRBV15 and TRBJ1-4 gives the full variable domain: DAMVIQNPRYQVTQFGKPVTLSCSQTLNHNVMYWYQQKSSQAPKLLFHYYDKDFNNEADTPDNFQSRRPNTSFCFLDIRSPGLGDTAMYLCATSGDRGPHGEKLFFGSGTQLSVL.

This chain joins TRBV20-1 and TRBJ2-7, with D perhaps matching TRBD1 (5 bases). V was shortened by 0 bases and J by 2 bases, with 11 bases between the two germline ends. The CDR3 spans 14 residues. Germline V gene lookup returns CDR1 DFQATT and CDR2 SNEGSKA (reference sequence). The CDR3 coding sequence is TGCAGTGCTAGAGAAGGCGGCAGGGCCTACGAGCAGTACTTC. As protein: CSAREGGRAYEQYF.

This clonotype was detected a few times. This rearrangement joins TRBV4-2 to TRBJ1-1; D unresolved. The CDR3 sequence is 13 residues long. Germline values: CDR1 LGHNA, CDR2 YNFKEQ. Deletions cut 5 bases from V and 7 bases from J, with 14 bases between. The CDR3 nucleotides are TGTGCCAGCAGCTCGGGTATGGTTTATGAAGCTTTCTTT. This encodes CASSSGMVYEAFF.

This clonotype came up once. The chain employs TRBV27 and TRBJ2-5; weak D call: TRBD2 (7 bases). Germline V gives CDR1 MNHEY, CDR2 SMNVEV (reference sequence). The CDR3 totals 14 residues. V lost 10 bases and J lost 5, with 20 bases in between. CDR3 coding DNA: TGTGCCAACAGAGGAGGGGGGGCGCGGGAGACCCAGTACTTC. Translation: CANRGGGARETQYF.

V and J are TRBV7-2 and TRBJ2-5, with D uncertain. CDR3 length equals 13 residues. V shed 8 bases and J shed 5 bases, with 15 bases lying between them. CDR1 is SGHTA and CDR2 is FQGNSA in the germline V gene. CDR3 in DNA: TGTGCCAGCGGCTCCCTGCGGTTGGAGACCCAGTACTTC. Its protein product is CASGSLRLETQYF.